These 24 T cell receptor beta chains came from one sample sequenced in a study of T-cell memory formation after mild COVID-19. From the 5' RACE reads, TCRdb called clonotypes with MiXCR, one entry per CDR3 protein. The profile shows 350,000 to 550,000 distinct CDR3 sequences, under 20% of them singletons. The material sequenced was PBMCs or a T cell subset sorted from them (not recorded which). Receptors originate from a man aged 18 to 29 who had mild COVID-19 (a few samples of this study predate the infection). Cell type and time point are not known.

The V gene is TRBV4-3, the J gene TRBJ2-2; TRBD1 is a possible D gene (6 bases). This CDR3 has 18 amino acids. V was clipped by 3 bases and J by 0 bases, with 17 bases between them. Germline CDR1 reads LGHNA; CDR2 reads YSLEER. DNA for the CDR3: TGCGCCAGCAGCCATACCGGGACATCCTTCGCGAACACCGGGGAGCTGTTTTTT. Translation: CASSHTGTSFANTGELFF.

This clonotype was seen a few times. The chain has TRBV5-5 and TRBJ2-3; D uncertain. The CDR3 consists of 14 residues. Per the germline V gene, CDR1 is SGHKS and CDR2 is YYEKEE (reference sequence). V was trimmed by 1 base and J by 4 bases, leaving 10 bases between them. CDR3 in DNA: TGTGCCAGCAGCTTGAAAGTAAATGCAGATACGCAGTATTTT. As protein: CASSLKVNADTQYF.

CDR3 DNA sequence: TGCGCCAGCAGATGGGGCGGGGAGCCAGATACGCAGTATTTT. Translated, it gives CASRWGGEPDTQYF. The genes are TRBV4-1 and TRBJ2-3; tentative D call: TRBD2 (6 bases). Germline V lookup: CDR1 MGHRA, CDR2 YSYEKL. The CDR3 is made up of 14 amino acids. V lost 6 bases and J 4 bases, leaving 14 bases between the germline ends.

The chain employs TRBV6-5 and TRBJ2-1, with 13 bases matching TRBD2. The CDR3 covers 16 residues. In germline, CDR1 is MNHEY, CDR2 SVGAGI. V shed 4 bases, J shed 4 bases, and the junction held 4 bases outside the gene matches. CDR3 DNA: TGTGCCAGCAGTTCCCGGACTAGCGGGGGTTACAATGAGCAGTTCTTC. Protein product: CASSSRTSGGYNEQFF.

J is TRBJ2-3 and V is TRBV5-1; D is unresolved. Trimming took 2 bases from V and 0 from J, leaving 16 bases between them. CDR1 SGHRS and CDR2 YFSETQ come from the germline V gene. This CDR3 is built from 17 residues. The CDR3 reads CASSFRFSILSTDTQYF. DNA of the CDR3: TGCGCCAGCAGCTTCCGTTTCTCGATCCTAAGCACAGATACGCAGTATTTT.

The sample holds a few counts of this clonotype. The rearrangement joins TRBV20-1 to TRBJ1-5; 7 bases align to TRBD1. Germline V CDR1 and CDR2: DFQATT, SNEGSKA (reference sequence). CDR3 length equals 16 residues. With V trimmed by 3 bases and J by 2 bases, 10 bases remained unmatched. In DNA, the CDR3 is TGCAGTGCTAGGGACAGGATGCCCTTAGGCAATCAGCCCCAGCATTTT. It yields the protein CSARDRMPLGNQPQHF.

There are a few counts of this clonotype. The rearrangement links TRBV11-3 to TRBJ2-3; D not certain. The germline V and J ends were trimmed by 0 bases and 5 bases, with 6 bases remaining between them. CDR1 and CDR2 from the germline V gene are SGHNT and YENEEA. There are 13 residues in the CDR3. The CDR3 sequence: CASSLDLRDTQYF. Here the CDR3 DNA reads TGTGCCAGCAGCTTAGATCTACGAGATACGCAGTATTTT.

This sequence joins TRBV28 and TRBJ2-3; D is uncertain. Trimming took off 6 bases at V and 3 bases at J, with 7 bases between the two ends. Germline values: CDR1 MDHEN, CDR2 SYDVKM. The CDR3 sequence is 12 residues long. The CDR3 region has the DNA TGTGCCAGCAGGTCACAGACAGATACGCAGTATTTT. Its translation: CASRSQTDTQYF.

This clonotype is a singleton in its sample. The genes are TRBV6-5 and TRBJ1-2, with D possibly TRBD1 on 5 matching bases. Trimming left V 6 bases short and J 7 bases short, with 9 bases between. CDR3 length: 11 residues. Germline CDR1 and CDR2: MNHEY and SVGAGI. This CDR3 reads CASRGTSGYTF. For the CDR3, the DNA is TGTGCCAGCAGGGGGACTAGTGGCTACACCTTC.

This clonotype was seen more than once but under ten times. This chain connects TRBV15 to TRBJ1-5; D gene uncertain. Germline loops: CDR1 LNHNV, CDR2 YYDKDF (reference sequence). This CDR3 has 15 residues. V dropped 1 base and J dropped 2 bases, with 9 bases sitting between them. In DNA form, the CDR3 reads TGTGCCACCAGCAGAGGGTTAGATGGCAATCAGCCCCAGCATTTT. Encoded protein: CATSRGLDGNQPQHF.

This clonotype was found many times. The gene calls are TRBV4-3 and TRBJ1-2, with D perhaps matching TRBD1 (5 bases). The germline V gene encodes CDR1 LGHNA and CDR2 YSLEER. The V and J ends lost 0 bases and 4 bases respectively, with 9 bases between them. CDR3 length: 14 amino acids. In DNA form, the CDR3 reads TGCGCCAGCAGCCAAGATAGGGGAAGCTATGGCTACACCTTC. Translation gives CASSQDRGSYGYTF.

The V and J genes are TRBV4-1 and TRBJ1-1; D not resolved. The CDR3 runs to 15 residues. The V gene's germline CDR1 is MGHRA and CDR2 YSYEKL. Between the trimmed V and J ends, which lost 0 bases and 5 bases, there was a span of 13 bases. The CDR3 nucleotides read TGCGCCAGCAGCCAAGATTACCGATGGGGAACTGAAGCTTTCTTT. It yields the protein CASSQDYRWGTEAFF.

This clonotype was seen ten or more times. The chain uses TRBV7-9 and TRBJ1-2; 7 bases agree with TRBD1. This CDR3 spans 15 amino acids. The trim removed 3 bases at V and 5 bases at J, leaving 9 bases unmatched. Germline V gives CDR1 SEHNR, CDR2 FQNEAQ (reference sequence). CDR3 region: CASSLGDREAYGYTF. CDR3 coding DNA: TGTGCCAGCAGCTTGGGTGACAGGGAGGCGTATGGCTACACCTTC.

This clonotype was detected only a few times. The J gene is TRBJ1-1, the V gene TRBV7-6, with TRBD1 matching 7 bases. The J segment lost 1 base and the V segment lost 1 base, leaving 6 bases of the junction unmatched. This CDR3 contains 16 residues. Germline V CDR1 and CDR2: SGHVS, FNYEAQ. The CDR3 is CASSLGSGTANTEAFF. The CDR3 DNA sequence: TGTGCCAGCAGCTTAGGATCCGGGACAGCGAACACTGAAGCTTTCTTT.

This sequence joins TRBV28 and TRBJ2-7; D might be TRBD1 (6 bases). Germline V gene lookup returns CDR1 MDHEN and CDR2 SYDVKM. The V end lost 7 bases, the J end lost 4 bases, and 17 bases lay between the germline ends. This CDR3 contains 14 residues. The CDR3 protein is CASTLWGRGYEQYV. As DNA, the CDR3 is TGTGCCAGCACCCTCTGGGGGCGCGGGTACGAGCAGTACGTC.

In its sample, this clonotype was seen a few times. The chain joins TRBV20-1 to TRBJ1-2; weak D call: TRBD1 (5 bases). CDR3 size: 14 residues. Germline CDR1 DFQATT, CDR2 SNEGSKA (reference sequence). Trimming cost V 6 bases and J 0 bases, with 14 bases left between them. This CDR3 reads CSAPEGITNYGYTF. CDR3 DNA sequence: TGCAGTGCGCCGGAGGGGATTACTAACTATGGCTACACCTTC.

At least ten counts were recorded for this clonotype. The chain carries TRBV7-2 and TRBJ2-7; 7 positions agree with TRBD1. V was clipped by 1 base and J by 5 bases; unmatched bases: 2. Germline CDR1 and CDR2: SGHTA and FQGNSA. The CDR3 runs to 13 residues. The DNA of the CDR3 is TGTGCCAGCAGCTTAGGACAGGGAGACGAGCAGTACTTC. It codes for CASSLGQGDEQYF.

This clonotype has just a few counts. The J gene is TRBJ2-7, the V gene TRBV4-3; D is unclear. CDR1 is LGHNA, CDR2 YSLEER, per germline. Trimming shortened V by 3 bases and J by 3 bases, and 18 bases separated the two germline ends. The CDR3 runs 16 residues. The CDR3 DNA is TGCGCCAGCAGCCAGTCTACGGGTCGAGAAGTCTACGAGCAGTACTTC. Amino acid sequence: CASSQSTGREVYEQYF.

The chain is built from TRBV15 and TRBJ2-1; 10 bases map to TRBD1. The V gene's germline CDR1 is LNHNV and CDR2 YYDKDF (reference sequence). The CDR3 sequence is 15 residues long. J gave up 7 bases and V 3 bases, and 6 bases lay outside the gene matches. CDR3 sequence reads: CATSSPPGQGNEQFF. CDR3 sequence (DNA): TGTGCCACCAGCAGTCCTCCGGGACAGGGGAATGAGCAGTTCTTC.

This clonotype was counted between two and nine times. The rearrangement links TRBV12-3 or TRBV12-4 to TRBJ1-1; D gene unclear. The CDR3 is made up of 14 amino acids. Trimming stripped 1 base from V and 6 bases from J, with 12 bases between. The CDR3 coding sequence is TGTGCCAGCAGTTTAGAATTAGTTGGCTCTGAAGCTTTCTTT. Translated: CASSLELVGSEAFF.

The CDR3 is CASSGTSVTDTQYF. In nucleotides, the CDR3 is TGTGCCAGCAGTGGAACTAGCGTTACAGATACGCAGTATTTT. V usage is TRBV12-3 or TRBV12-4 and J usage is TRBJ2-3; 7 nucleotides match TRBD2. There are 14 residues in the CDR3. The V gene end was trimmed by 5 bases and the J gene end by 3 bases; junction bases not matched to a gene: 5.

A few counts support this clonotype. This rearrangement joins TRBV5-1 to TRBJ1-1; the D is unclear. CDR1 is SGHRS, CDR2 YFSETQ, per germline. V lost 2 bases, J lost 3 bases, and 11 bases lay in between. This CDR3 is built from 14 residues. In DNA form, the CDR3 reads TGCGCCAGCAGCTTAGTCCAGGCTGACACTGAAGCTTTCTTT. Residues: CASSLVQADTEAFF.

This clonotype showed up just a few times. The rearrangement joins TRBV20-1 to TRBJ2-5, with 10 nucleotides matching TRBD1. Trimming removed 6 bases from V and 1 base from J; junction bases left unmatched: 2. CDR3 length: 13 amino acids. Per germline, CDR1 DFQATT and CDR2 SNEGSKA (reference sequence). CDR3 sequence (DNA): TGCAGTGCCTGGACAGGGGGCCAAGAGACCCAGTACTTC. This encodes CSAWTGGQETQYF.

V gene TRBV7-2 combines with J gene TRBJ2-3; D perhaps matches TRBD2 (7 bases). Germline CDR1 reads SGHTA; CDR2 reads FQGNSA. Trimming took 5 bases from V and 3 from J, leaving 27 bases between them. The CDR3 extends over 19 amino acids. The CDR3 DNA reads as TGTGCCAGCAGCGCCCTAGGGGATGGGGGGGGCGGTACAACAGATACGCAGTATTTT. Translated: CASSALGDGGGGTTDTQYF.